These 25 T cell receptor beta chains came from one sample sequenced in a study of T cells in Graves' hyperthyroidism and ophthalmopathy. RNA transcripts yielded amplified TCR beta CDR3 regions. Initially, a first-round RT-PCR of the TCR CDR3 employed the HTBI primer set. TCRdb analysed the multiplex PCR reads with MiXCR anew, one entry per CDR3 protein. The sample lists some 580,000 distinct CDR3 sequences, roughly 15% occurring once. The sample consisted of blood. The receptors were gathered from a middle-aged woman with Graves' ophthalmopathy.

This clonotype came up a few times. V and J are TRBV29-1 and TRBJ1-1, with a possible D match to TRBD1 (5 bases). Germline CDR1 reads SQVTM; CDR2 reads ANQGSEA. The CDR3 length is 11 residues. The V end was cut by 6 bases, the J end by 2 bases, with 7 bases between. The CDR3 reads CSVGHNTEAFF. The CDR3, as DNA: TGCAGCGTAGGACATAACACTGAAGCTTTCTTT.

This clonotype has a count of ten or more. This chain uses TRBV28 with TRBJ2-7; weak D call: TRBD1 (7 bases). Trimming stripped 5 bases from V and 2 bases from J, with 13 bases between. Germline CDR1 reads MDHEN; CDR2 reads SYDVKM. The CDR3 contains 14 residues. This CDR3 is CASSPSGGPYEQYF. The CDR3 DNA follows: TGTGCCAGCAGTCCCTCAGGGGGGCCCTACGAGCAGTACTTC.

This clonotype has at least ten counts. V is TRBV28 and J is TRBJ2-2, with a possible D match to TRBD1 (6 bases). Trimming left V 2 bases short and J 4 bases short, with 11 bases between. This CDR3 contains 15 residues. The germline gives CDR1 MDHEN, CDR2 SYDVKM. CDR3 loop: CASSLRQEVTGELFF. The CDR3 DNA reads TGTGCCAGCAGTTTACGACAGGAGGTCACCGGGGAGCTGTTTTTT.

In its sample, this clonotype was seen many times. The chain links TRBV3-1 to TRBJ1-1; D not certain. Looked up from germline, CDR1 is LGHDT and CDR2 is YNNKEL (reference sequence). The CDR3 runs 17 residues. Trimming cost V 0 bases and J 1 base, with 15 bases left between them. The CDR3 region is CASSQDAYSARNTEAFF. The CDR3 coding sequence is TGTGCCAGCAGCCAAGATGCCTATTCAGCACGGAACACTGAAGCTTTCTTT.

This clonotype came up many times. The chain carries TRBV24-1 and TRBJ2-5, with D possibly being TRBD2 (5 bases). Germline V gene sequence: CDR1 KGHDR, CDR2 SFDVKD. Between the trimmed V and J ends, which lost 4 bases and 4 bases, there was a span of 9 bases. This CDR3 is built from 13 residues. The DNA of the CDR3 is TGTGCCACCAGTGAGGCGGCGGGAGAGACCCAGTACTTC. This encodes CATSEAAGETQYF.

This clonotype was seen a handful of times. The CDR3 DNA is TGTGCCAGCAGTTACCTGCGGGGAGTGCCCCTTGGGGAGACGCAGTATTTT. Its protein is CASSYLRGVPLGETQYF. The chain links TRBV6-2 or TRBV6-3 to TRBJ2-3, with D maybe TRBD2 (6 bases). The V gene's germline CDR1 is MNHEY and CDR2 SVGEGT. The CDR3 consists of 17 residues. The V end lost 2 bases, the J end lost 9 bases, and 24 bases lay between the germline ends.

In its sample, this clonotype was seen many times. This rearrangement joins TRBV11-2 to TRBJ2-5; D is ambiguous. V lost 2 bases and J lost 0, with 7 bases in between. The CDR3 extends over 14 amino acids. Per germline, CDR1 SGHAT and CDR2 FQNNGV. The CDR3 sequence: CASSLSGNQETQYF. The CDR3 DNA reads TGTGCCAGCAGCTTAAGTGGCAACCAAGAGACCCAGTACTTC.

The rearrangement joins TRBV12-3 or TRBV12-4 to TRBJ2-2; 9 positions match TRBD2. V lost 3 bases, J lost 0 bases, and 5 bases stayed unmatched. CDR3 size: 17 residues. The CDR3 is CASSFLAGKANTGELFF. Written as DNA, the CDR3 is TGTGCCAGCAGTTTCCTAGCGGGAAAAGCGAACACCGGGGAGCTGTTTTTT.

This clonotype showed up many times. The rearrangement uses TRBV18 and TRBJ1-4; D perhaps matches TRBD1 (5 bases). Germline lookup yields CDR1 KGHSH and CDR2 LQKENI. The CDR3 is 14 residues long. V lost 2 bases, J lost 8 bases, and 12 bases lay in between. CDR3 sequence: CASSPGRGWEKLFF. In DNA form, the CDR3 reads TGTGCCAGCTCACCAGGAAGGGGTTGGGAAAAACTGTTTTTT.

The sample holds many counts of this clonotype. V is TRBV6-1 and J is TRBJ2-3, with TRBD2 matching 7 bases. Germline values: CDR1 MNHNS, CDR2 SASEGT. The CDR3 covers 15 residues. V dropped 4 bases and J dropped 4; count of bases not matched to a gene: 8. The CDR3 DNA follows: TGTGCCAGCAGTGGCGCAGGGAGGGGCCCAGATACGCAGTATTTT. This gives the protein CASSGAGRGPDTQYF.

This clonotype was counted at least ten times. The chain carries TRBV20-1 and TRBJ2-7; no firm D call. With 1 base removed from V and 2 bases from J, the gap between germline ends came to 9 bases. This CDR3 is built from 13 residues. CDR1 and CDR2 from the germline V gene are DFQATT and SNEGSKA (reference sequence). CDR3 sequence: CSARGATAYEQYF. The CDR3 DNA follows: TGCAGTGCTAGAGGGGCGACCGCCTACGAGCAGTACTTC.

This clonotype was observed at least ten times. Written as DNA, the CDR3 is TGCAGTGCTAAACCCGGACAGGGGATCAATCAGCCCCAGCATTTT. This translates into CSAKPGQGINQPQHF. The V call is TRBV20-1, the J call TRBJ1-5, with 9 bases identical to TRBD1. V was pared by 4 bases and J by 3 bases, with 7 bases of the junction left unmatched. This CDR3 comprises 15 residues. The V gene's germline CDR1 is DFQATT and CDR2 SNEGSKA (reference sequence).

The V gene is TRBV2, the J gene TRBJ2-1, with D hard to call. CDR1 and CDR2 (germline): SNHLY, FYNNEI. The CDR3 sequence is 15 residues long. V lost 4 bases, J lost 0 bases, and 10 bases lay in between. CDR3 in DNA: TGTGCCAGCAGTGTCGAACGCATCTCCTACAATGAGCAGTTCTTC. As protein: CASSVERISYNEQFF.

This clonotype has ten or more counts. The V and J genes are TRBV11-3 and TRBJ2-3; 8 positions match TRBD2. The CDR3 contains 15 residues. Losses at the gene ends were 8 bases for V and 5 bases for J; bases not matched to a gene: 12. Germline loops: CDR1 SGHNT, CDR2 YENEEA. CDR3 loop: CASRRGTGGKDTQYF. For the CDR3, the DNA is TGTGCCAGCCGCCGGGGGACGGGAGGGAAAGATACGCAGTATTTT.

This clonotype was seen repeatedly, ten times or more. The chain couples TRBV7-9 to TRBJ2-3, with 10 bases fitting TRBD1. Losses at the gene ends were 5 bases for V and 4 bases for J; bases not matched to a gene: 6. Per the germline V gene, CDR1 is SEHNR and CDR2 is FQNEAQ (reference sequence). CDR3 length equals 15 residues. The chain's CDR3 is CASSEGQGKADTQYF. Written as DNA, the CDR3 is TGTGCCAGCAGCGAGGGACAGGGGAAGGCAGATACGCAGTATTTT. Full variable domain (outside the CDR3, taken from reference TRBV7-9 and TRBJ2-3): DTGVSQNPRHKITKRGQNVTFRCDPISEHNRLYWYRQTLGQGPEFLTYFQNEAQLEKSRLLSDRFSAERPKGSFSTLEIQRTEQGDSAMYLCASSEGQGKADTQYFGPGTRLTVL.

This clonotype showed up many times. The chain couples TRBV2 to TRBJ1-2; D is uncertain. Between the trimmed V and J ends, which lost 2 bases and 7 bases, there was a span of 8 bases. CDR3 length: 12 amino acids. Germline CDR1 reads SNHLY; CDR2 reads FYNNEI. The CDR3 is CASSENPSGYTF. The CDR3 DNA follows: TGTGCCAGCAGTGAAAATCCCTCTGGCTACACCTTC.

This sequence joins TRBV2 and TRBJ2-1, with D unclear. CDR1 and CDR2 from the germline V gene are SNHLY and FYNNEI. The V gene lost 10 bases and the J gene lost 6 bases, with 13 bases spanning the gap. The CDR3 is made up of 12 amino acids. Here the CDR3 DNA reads TGTGCCACCGGGTTTTACGGCAATGAGCAGTTCTTC. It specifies CATGFYGNEQFF.

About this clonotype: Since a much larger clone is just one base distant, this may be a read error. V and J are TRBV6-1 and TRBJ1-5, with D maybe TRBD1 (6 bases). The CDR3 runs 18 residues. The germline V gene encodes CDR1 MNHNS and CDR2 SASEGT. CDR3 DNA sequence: TGTGCCAGCTTAAAAGGGGCAGGGGCAATCTATAGCGATCAGCCCCAGCATTTT. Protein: CASLKGAGAIYSDQPQHF.

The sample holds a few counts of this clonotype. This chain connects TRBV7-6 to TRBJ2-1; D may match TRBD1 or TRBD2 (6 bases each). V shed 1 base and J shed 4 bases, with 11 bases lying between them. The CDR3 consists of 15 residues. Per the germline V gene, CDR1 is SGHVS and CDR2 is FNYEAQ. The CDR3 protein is CASSLETGAYNEQFF. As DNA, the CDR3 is TGTGCCAGCAGCTTAGAAACGGGGGCATACAATGAGCAGTTCTTC.

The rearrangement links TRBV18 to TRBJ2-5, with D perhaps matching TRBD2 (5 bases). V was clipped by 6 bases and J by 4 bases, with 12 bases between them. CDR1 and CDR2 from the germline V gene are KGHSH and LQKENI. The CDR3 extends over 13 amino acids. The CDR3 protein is CASSGAEGETQYF. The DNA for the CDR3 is TGTGCCAGCTCGGGAGCGGAAGGAGAGACCCAGTACTTC.

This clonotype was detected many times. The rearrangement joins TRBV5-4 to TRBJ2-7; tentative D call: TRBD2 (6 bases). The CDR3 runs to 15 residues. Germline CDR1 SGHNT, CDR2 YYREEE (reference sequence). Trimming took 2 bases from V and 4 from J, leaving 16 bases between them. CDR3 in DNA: TGTGCCAGCAGCTTCGGAAGCCGGGGGACTTACGAGCAGTACTTC. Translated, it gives CASSFGSRGTYEQYF.

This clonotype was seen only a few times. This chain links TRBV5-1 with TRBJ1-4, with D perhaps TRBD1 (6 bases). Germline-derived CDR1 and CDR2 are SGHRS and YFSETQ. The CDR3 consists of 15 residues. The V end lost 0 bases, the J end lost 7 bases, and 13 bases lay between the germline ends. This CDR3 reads CASSLEQGRSEKLFF. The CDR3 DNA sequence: TGCGCCAGCAGCTTGGAACAGGGTCGAAGTGAAAAACTGTTTTTT.

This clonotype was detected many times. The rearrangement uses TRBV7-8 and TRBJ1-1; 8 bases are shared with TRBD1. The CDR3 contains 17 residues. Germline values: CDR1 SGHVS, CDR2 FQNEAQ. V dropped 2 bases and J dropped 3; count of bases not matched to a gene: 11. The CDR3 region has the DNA TGTGCCAGCAGCTTACCCGGACAGGGCGGGGGGGACACTGAAGCTTTCTTT. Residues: CASSLPGQGGGDTEAFF.

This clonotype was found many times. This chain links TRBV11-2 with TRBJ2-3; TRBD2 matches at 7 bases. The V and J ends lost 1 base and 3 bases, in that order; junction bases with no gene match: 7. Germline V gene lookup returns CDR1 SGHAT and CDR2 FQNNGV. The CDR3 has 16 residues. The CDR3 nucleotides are TGTGCCAGCAGCTTAGGGGCGGGAGCCGTGACAGATACGCAGTATTTT. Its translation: CASSLGAGAVTDTQYF. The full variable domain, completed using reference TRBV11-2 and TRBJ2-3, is EAGVAQSPRYKIIEKRQSVAFWCNPISGHATLYWYQQILGQGPKLLIQFQNNGVVDDSQLPKDRFSAERLKGVDSTLKIQPAKLEDSAVYLCASSLGAGAVTDTQYFGPGTRLTVL.

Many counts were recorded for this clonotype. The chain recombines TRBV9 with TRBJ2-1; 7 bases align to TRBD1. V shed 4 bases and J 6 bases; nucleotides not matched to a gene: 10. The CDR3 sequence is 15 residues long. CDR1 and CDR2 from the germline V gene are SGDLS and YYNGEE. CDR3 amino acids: CASSTIPGQPNEQFF. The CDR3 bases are TGTGCCAGCAGCACCATACCGGGACAGCCCAATGAGCAGTTCTTC.